This TCR beta chain derives from a study of cytomegalovirus exposure and HLA in healthy donors. A multiplex PCR was run with 60 Vbeta primers and 13 Jbeta primers. The data were produced by immunoSEQ multiplex PCR, yet TCRdb's version contains in-frame clones alone and is incomplete. The table lists more than 85,000 clones, over 65% of them singletons. With regard to this clone: Its antigen is undetermined.

Study observations and caveats: Later work associated 17,000 or so TCR beta sequences with HLA alleles at 0.05 false discovery rate. A later examination showed that TCR association rates differed by HLA locus, with DRB1 most and HLA-C fewest. For most TCR beta V segments, an earlier analysis put the productive rate at about 90% or about 30% of the time.

This TCR came from a man aged 25-45 years in good health and CMV-seropositive. Sequencing was performed on PBMCs.

The CDR3 region has the DNA TGCAGCGTCGGACCGGGACAGGGGCCTGAAGCTTTCTTT. Protein product: CSVGPGQGPEAFF. The gene calls are TRBV29-1 and TRBJ1-1, with 10 bases fitting TRBD1. CDR3 length: 13 residues. V lost 6 bases, J lost 6 bases, and 7 bases stayed unmatched. Germline values: CDR1 SQVTM, CDR2 ANQGSEA.